This note documents a single TCR beta chain sequence. This record comes from a study of blood T cell repertoires in COVID-19. The overall study: The cDNA or gDNA used as material had been derived from T cells, B-cell-depleted T cells, or PBMCs.

Germline values: CDR1 SGHRS, CDR2 YFSETQ. This CDR3 is built from 13 residues. V was pared by 6 bases and J by 2 bases, with 11 bases between. The method was immunoSEQ multiplex PCR; TCRdb's version includes in-frame clones alone and lacks a portion of them. The profile shows around 81,000 clones, roughly 83% of them singletons. The sample was peripheral blood. This receptor was taken from a man older than 75 with acute or convalescent COVID-19. The chain couples TRBV5-1 to TRBJ1-1; tentative D call: TRBD1 (6 bases). CDR3 nucleotide sequence: TGCGCCAGCACCTCAGGGGATAACACTGAAGCTTTCTTT. It yields the protein CASTSGDNTEAFF.